The present T cell receptor (beta chain) was sequenced within a study of OX40 agonist ivuxolimab in advanced cancers. At the level of the study: Patients receiving dose escalation had hepatocellular carcinoma, melanoma, renal cell or head and neck cancer. The mean age was approximately 60 years, ranging from 23 to 79, with 65% to 90% of participants male. General study findings and limits: Expanded clones belonging to CD8+ T cells outnumbered, on average, those of CD4+. The antigen specificity of the peripheral T cells (those that were expanded) was not determined.

Here immunoSEQ multiplex PCR was the method, and the copy in TCRdb shows in-frame clones only, minus some. The sample shows about 30,000 clones, 80% to 85% of them seen only once. Trimming removed 9 bases from V and 0 bases from J, with 9 bases in between. This CDR3 has 12 residues. The germline CDR1 and CDR2 sequences are MNHEY and SMNVEV (reference sequence). For this clone: Antigen specificity is unknown.

This TCR was recovered from an adult with an advanced solid tumor such as melanoma, head and neck, liver or kidney cancer. This chain joins TRBV27 and TRBJ2-7; D is possibly TRBD2 (6 bases). The sample here was CD4+ or CD8+ T cells sorted from blood, taken in a trial of the OX40 agonist ivuxolimab. Written as DNA, the CDR3 is TGTGCCAGTCGTAGCGGCTCCTACGAGCAGTACTTC. It encodes CASRSGSYEQYF.